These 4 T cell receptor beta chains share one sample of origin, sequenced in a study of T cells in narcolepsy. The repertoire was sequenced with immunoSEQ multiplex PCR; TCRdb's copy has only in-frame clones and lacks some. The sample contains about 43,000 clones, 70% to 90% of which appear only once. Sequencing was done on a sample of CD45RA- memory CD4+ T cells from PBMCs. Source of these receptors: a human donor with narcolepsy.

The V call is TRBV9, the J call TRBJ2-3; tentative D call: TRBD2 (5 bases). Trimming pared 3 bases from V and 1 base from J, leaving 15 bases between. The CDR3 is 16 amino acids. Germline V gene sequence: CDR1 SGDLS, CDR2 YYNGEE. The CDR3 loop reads CASSADTSIGTDTQYF. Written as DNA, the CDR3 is TGTGCCAGCAGCGCTGACACTAGTATTGGCACAGATACGCAGTATTTT.

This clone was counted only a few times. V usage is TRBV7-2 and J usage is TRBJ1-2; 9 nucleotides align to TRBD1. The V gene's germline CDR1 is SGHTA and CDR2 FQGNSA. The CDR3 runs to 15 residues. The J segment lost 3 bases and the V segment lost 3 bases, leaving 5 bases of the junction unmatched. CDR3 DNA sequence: TGTGCCAGCAGCTTTACCCGGACAGGGGACTATGGCTACACCTTC. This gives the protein CASSFTRTGDYGYTF.

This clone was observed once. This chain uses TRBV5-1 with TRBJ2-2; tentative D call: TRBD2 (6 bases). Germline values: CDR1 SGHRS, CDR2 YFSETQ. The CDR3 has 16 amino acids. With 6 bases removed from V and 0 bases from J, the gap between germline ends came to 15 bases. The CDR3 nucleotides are TGCGCCAGCAACTCCGCGGCGGGACCGAACACCGGGGAGCTGTTTTTT. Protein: CASNSAAGPNTGELFF.

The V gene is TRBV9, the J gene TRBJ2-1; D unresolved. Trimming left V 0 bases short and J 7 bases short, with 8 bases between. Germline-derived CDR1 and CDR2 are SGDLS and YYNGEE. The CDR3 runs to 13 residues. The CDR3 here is CASSVAPGNEQFF. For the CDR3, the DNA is TGTGCCAGCAGCGTAGCTCCAGGAAATGAGCAGTTCTTC.